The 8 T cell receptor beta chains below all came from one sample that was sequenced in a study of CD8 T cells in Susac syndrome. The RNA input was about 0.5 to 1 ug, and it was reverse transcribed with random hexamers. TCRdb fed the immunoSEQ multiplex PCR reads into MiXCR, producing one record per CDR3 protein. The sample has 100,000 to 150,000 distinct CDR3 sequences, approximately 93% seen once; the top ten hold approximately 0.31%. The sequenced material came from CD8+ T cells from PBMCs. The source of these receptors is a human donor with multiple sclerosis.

The CDR3 region is CASSEWGAGNTIYF. Here the CDR3 DNA reads TGTGCCAGCAGTGAATGGGGAGCTGGAAACACCATATATTTT. The chain employs TRBV6-1 and TRBJ1-3; no clear D. The V gene lost 2 bases and the J gene lost 2 bases, with 7 bases spanning the gap. The CDR3 length is 14 residues. Germline values: CDR1 MNHNS, CDR2 SASEGT.

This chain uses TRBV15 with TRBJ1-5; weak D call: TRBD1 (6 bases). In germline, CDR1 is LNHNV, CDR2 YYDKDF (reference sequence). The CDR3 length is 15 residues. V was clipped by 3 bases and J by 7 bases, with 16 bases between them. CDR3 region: CATSSGEGGWQPQHF. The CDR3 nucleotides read TGTGCCACCAGCAGTGGGGAGGGGGGCTGGCAGCCCCAGCATTTT.

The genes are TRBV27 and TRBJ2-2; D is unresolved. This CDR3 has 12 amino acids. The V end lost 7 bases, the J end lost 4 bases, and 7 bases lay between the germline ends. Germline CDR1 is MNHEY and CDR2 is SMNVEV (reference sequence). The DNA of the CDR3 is TGTGCCAGCACGGGCGGCACCGGGGAGCTGTTTTTT. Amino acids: CASTGGTGELFF.

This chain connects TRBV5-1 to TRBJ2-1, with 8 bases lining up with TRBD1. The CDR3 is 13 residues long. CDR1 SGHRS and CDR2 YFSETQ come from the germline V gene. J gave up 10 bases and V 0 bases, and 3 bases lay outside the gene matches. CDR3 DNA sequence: TGCGCCAGCAGCTTGGGGACAGGGCGGGAGCAGTTCTTC. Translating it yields CASSLGTGREQFF.

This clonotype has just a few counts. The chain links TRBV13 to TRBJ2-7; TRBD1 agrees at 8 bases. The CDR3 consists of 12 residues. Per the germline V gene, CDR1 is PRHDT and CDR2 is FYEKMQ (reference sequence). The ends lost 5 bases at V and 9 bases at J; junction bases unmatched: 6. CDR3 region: CASSDRGPRQYF. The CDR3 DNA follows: TGTGCCAGCAGCGACAGGGGACCGAGGCAGTACTTC.

CDR3 protein: CASSPGQGVNYGYTF. CDR3 nucleotide sequence: TGTGCCAGCAGCCCGGGACAGGGGGTTAACTATGGCTACACCTTC. This chain links TRBV14 with TRBJ1-2; 11 nucleotides match TRBD1. Germline trimming cut 4 bases from V and 1 base from J; bases unmatched to any gene: 2. Germline V gives CDR1 SGHDN, CDR2 FVKESK. The CDR3 runs to 15 residues.

The chain's CDR3 is CASSEEAGAAGELFF. The CDR3 bases are TGTGCCAGCAGTGAGGAAGCGGGAGCCGCCGGGGAGCTGTTTTTT. The chain couples TRBV25-1 to TRBJ2-2, with 8 bases fitting TRBD2. There are 15 residues in the CDR3. After removal of 3 bases from V and 6 bases from J, the junction contained 6 bases not matched to a gene. Looked up from germline, CDR1 is MGHDK and CDR2 is SYGVNS.

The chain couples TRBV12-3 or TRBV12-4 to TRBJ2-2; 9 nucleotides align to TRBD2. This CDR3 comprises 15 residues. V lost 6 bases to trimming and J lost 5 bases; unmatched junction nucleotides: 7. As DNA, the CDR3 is TGTGCCAGCAGCCCTTGGCGGGAGGGAACCGGGGAGCTGTTTTTT. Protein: CASSPWREGTGELFF.